This T cell receptor (beta chain) derives from a study of T-cell memory formation after mild COVID-19. TCRdb redid the calling of the 5' RACE reads with MiXCR, one entry per CDR3 protein. The repertoire includes some 200,000 distinct CDR3 sequences, roughly 23% of them detected once, and about 21% sits in the top ten. This clonotype was counted a few times. This CDR3 is 11 amino acids long. The germline CDR1 and CDR2 sequences are SQVTM and ANQGSEA. The J segment lost 8 bases and the V segment lost 7 bases, leaving 6 bases of the junction unmatched. The sample was PBMCs or a T cell subset sorted from them (not recorded which). The V and J genes are TRBV29-1 and TRBJ1-2, with TRBD1 matching 8 bases. The origin of this receptor is an adult woman who had mild COVID-19 (a few samples of this study predate the infection). Cell type and time point are not known. The CDR3 nucleotides are TGCAGCGGGCAGGGGGCGCGAGGCTACACCTTC. Amino acids: CSGQGARGYTF. Complete variable domain (other parts from reference TRBV29-1 and TRBJ1-2): SAVISQKPSRDICQRGTSLTIQCQVDSQVTMMFWYRQQPGQSLTLIATANQGSEATYESGFVIDKFPISRPNLTFSTLTVSNMSPEDSSIYLCSGQGARGYTFGSGTRLTVV.